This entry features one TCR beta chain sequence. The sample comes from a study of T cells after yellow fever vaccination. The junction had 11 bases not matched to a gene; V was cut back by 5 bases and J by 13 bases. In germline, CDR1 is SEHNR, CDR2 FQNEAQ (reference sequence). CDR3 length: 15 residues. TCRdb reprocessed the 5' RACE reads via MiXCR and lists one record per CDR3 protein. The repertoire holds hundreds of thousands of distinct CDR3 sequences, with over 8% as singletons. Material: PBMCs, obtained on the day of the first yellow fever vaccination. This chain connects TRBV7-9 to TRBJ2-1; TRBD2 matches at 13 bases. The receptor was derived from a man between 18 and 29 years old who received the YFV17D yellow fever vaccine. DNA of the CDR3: TGTGCCAGCAGCCAGACTAGCGGGGGGACCCCTAATCAGTTCTTC. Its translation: CASSQTSGGTPNQFF. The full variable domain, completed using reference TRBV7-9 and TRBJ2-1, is DTGVSQNPRHKITKRGQNVTFRCDPISEHNRLYWYRQTLGQGPEFLTYFQNEAQLEKSRLLSDRFSAERPKGSFSTLEIQRTEQGDSAMYLCASSQTSGGTPNQFFGPGTRLTVL.